The 32 T cell receptor beta chains reported below all come from one sample, sequenced in a study of PD-1 blockade in classical Hodgkin lymphoma. Profiled with immunoSEQ multiplex PCR; TCRdb holds only in-frame clones, not every one. The repertoire holds tens of thousands of clones, with around three quarters as singletons. Brentuximab vedotin exposure varied, and every patient relapsed after autologous stem cell transplantation. Material: peripheral blood mononuclear cells (PBMCs), obtained before the second cycle of nivolumab. All receptors derive from a human donor with classical Hodgkin lymphoma.

The V gene is TRBV28, the J gene TRBJ1-2; D is ambiguous. The CDR3 sequence is 13 residues long. Looked up from germline, CDR1 is MDHEN and CDR2 is SYDVKM. V gave up 6 bases and J gave up 2 bases, with 10 bases separating them. This CDR3 reads CASRLTVNYGYTF. Here the CDR3 DNA reads TGTGCCAGCAGGCTCACAGTGAACTATGGCTACACCTTC.

The chain carries TRBV18 and TRBJ1-2, with a possible D match to TRBD1 (5 bases). The germline gives CDR1 KGHSH, CDR2 LQKENI. Trimming shortened V by 2 bases and J by 8 bases, and 21 bases separated the two germline ends. This CDR3 comprises 16 residues. The CDR3 bases are TGTGCCAGCTCACCAGTCGATCCCGGAGGGGTCGGCGGCTACACCTTC. Amino acid sequence: CASSPVDPGGVGGYTF.

V and J are TRBV9 and TRBJ2-1; 9 nucleotides line up with TRBD2. The length of the CDR3 is 15 residues. With 1 base clipped from V and 6 bases from J, the junction kept 5 bases outside the gene matches. CDR1 is SGDLS, CDR2 YYNGEE, per germline. The CDR3 is CASSVIAGAPNEQFF. The DNA of the CDR3 is TGTGCCAGCAGCGTAATAGCGGGAGCCCCCAATGAGCAGTTCTTC.

There are a few counts of this clone. V usage is TRBV7-9 and J usage is TRBJ2-7; 11 bases are shared with TRBD1. CDR3 length equals 14 residues. In germline, CDR1 is SEHNR, CDR2 FQNEAQ (reference sequence). Unmatched junction bases numbered 7, after V lost 5 bases and J lost 7 bases. The CDR3 nucleotides read TGTGCCAGCAGCCCGGACAGGGGGCGCGAAGAGCAGTACTTC. Protein sequence: CASSPDRGREEQYF.

This sequence joins TRBV28 and TRBJ2-7, with a possible D match to TRBD1 (6 bases). Between the trimmed V and J ends, which lost 3 bases and 3 bases, there was a span of 9 bases. Germline CDR1 and CDR2: MDHEN and SYDVKM. The CDR3 covers 13 residues. The CDR3 region is CASSFGTSYEQYF. CDR3 DNA sequence: TGTGCCAGCAGTTTCGGGACAAGCTACGAGCAGTACTTC. The whole variable domain, remainder taken from reference TRBV28 and TRBJ2-7, is DVKVTQSSRYLVKRTGEKVFLECVQDMDHENMFWYRQDPGLGLRLIYFSYDVKMKEKGDIPEGYSVSREKKERFSLILESASTNQTSMYLCASSFGTSYEQYFGPGTRLTVT.

The rearrangement links TRBV29-1 to TRBJ1-2, with TRBD1 matching 7 bases. CDR3 length equals 13 residues. Unmatched junction bases numbered 8, after V lost 2 bases and J lost 8 bases. Germline V CDR1 and CDR2: SQVTM, ANQGSEA. The CDR3 protein is CSVESQTGLGYTF. The CDR3 coding sequence is TGCAGCGTTGAAAGCCAGACAGGGCTCGGCTACACCTTC.

The chain has TRBV7-2 and TRBJ1-2; D remains ambiguous. V lost 5 bases and J lost 5, with 12 bases in between. The length of the CDR3 is 13 residues. Germline loops: CDR1 SGHTA, CDR2 FQGNSA. The CDR3 loop is CASSPRAPYGYTF. The CDR3 region has the DNA TGTGCCAGCAGCCCCCGGGCGCCTTATGGCTACACCTTC.

The V call is TRBV7-8, the J call TRBJ1-2; no clear D. Between the trimmed V and J ends, which lost 1 base and 4 bases, there was a span of 19 bases. The CDR3 covers 17 residues. Germline V gene data show CDR1 as SGHVS and CDR2 as FQNEAQ. The CDR3 sequence is CASSLDALVARSYGYTF. CDR3 DNA: TGTGCCAGCAGCTTAGACGCCTTAGTGGCCCGAAGCTATGGCTACACCTTC.

V and J are TRBV6-5 and TRBJ2-2, with 9 bases matching TRBD1. There are 15 residues in the CDR3. Looked up from germline, CDR1 is MNHEY and CDR2 is SVGAGI. The junction had 10 bases not matched to a gene; V was cut back by 7 bases and J by 7 bases. The CDR3 sequence: CASNPGQGGIGELFF. CDR3 nucleotide sequence: TGTGCCAGCAATCCGGGACAGGGAGGTATCGGGGAGCTGTTTTTT.

The chain combines TRBV6-5 with TRBJ2-1; D gene unclear. V was trimmed by 0 bases and J by 6 bases, leaving 6 bases between them. Germline V gene data show CDR1 as MNHEY and CDR2 as SVGAGI. CDR3 size: 13 residues. The CDR3 loop reads CASSYSSRNEQFF. The CDR3 DNA follows: TGTGCCAGCAGTTACTCGAGTCGCAATGAGCAGTTCTTC.

The rearrangement links TRBV29-1 to TRBJ2-3, with unresolved D. Germline V gene data show CDR1 as SQVTM and CDR2 as ANQGSEA. CDR3 size: 10 residues. Deletions cut 6 bases from V and 2 bases from J, with 3 bases between. The DNA for the CDR3 is TGCAGCGTACCCACAGATACGCAGTATTTT. Amino acids: CSVPTDTQYF.

The CDR3 reads CASSYSGGTNEKLFF. CDR3 nucleotides: TGTGCCAGCAGTTACTCGGGTGGGACTAATGAAAAACTGTTTTTT. The chain uses TRBV6-5 and TRBJ1-4; D is ambiguous. Germline lookup yields CDR1 MNHEY and CDR2 SVGAGI. The CDR3 covers 15 residues. The V and J ends lost 0 bases and 2 bases respectively, with 7 bases between them.

The sample holds a few counts of this clone. This chain uses TRBV30 with TRBJ2-1; D remains ambiguous. Trimming cost V 0 bases and J 7 bases, with 7 bases left between them. CDR3 size: 12 residues. The V gene's germline CDR1 is GTSNPN and CDR2 SVGIG (reference sequence). CDR3 DNA: TGTGCCTGGAGTGTAACCAAGAATGAGCAGTTCTTC. Translating it yields CAWSVTKNEQFF.

The chain recombines TRBV6-1 with TRBJ2-7; 7 bases fit TRBD1. CDR1 is MNHNS and CDR2 is SASEGT in the germline V gene. The CDR3 runs 14 residues. Germline trimming cut 5 bases from V and 4 bases from J; bases unmatched to any gene: 8. The CDR3 here is CASSPGTEQYEQYF. CDR3 coding DNA: TGTGCCAGCAGTCCCGGGACAGAGCAATACGAGCAGTACTTC.

The chain combines TRBV25-1 with TRBJ2-7, with 7 bases lining up with TRBD1. After removal of 4 bases from V and 6 bases from J, the junction contained 6 bases not matched to a gene. This CDR3 contains 13 residues. The germline V gene has CDR1 MGHDK and CDR2 SYGVNS. In DNA form, the CDR3 reads TGTGCCAGCAGTGGAGGGGGACAGCTCGAGCAGTACTTC. This translates into CASSGGGQLEQYF.

V is TRBV5-1 and J is TRBJ2-7; TRBD1 or TRBD2 may be the D gene (5 bases each). The CDR3 extends over 16 amino acids. Germline-derived CDR1 and CDR2 are SGHRS and YFSETQ. V lost 1 base, J lost 6 bases, and 20 bases lay in between. CDR3 sequence (DNA): TGCGCCAGCAGCTTGACCGGGACGTCAATTGGCGGCGAGCAGTACTTC. Residues: CASSLTGTSIGGEQYF.

This rearrangement joins TRBV7-9 to TRBJ1-2, with a weak D call TRBD1 (5 bases). CDR1 is SEHNR and CDR2 is FQNEAQ in the germline V gene (reference sequence). The length of the CDR3 is 14 residues. V dropped 5 bases and J dropped 5 bases, with 15 bases sitting between them. CDR3 protein: CASSIGTELYGYTF. DNA of the CDR3: TGTGCCAGCAGCATCGGGACGGAACTTTATGGCTACACCTTC.

The genes are TRBV5-6 and TRBJ1-2; D call uncertain. The germline V gene has CDR1 SGHDT and CDR2 YYEEEE. V lost 2 bases and J lost 4, with 9 bases in between. The CDR3 covers 13 residues. The CDR3 here is CASSLEGAYGYTF. CDR3 nucleotide sequence: TGTGCCAGCAGCTTAGAGGGTGCCTATGGCTACACCTTC.

CDR3 in amino acids: CASSTGPDTQYF. DNA for the CDR3: TGTGCCAGTAGTACAGGGCCGGATACGCAGTATTTT. The J gene is TRBJ2-3, the V gene TRBV19; TRBD1 might be the D (5 bases). V dropped 4 bases and J dropped 6 bases, with 8 bases sitting between them. The CDR3 contains 12 residues. CDR1 and CDR2 from the germline V gene are LNHDA and SQIVND (reference sequence).

The V and J genes are TRBV11-3 and TRBJ1-1, with D unclear. The CDR3 has 12 residues. Trimming took off 5 bases at V and 4 bases at J, with 8 bases between the two ends. Germline V gene lookup returns CDR1 SGHNT and CDR2 YENEEA. The CDR3 protein is CASSPHTTEAFF. The DNA for the CDR3 is TGTGCCAGCAGCCCTCACACCACTGAAGCTTTCTTT.

CDR3 sequence (DNA): TGTGCCAGCAGCGTAGGCGGGAGAGCCCCCTACGAGCAGTACTTC. Translated: CASSVGGRAPYEQYF. The chain is built from TRBV9 and TRBJ2-7; TRBD2 aligns across 7 bases. This CDR3 spans 15 amino acids. Germline-derived CDR1 and CDR2 are SGDLS and YYNGEE. The V and J ends lost 0 bases and 2 bases, in that order; junction bases with no gene match: 5. Full variable domain (missing parts from reference TRBV9 and TRBJ2-7): DSGVTQTPKHLITATGQRVTLRCSPRSGDLSVYWYQQSLDQGLQFLIQYYNGEERAKGNILERFSAQQFPDLHSELNLSSLELGDSALYFCASSVGGRAPYEQYFGPGTRLTVT.

This chain joins TRBV28 and TRBJ2-7, with 10 bases aligning to TRBD1. The ends lost 7 bases at V and 3 bases at J; junction bases unmatched: 9. CDR1 and CDR2 from the germline V gene are MDHEN and SYDVKM. The CDR3 runs to 15 residues. The CDR3 loop reads CASIRWRTGGYEQYF. CDR3 nucleotide sequence: TGTGCCAGCATCCGGTGGCGGACAGGGGGCTACGAGCAGTACTTC.

Worth noting for this clone: With a much larger clone just one base away, this may be a read error. V is TRBV6-5 and J is TRBJ1-2; tentatively, D is TRBD1 (6 bases). The length of the CDR3 is 13 residues. Deletions cut 5 bases from V and 3 bases from J, with 10 bases between. Germline lookup yields CDR1 MNHEY and CDR2 SVGAGI. The DNA of the CDR3 is TGTGCCAGCAGTCCACAGGGAGACTATGGCTACACCTTC. As protein: CASSPQGDYGYTF.

V and J are TRBV9 and TRBJ2-3; possibly TRBD2 for D (6 bases). Deletions cut 0 bases from V and 12 bases from J, with 17 bases between. This CDR3 region has 14 residues. Germline V lookup: CDR1 SGDLS, CDR2 YYNGEE. The CDR3 sequence is CASSVGVDPGAQYF. Written as DNA, the CDR3 is TGTGCCAGCAGCGTAGGTGTGGACCCGGGAGCTCAGTATTTT.

The chain recombines TRBV4-1 with TRBJ1-4; tentatively, D is TRBD1 (5 bases). Trimming left V 2 bases short and J 7 bases short, with 14 bases between. The CDR3 runs 15 residues. CDR1 is MGHRA and CDR2 is YSYEKL in the germline V gene. The CDR3 region is CASSQWGGGREKLFF. For the CDR3, the DNA is TGCGCCAGCAGCCAATGGGGCGGGGGTCGTGAAAAACTGTTTTTT.

This chain joins TRBV7-8 and TRBJ1-3; 8 nucleotides align to TRBD1. Germline V CDR1 and CDR2: SGHVS, FQNEAQ. CDR3 length equals 18 residues. V lost 4 bases to trimming and J lost 0 bases; unmatched junction nucleotides: 11. Here the CDR3 DNA reads TGTGCCAGCAGCTCAAACGTACAGGGGGTGCGCTCTGGAAACACCATATATTTT. Its translation: CASSSNVQGVRSGNTIYF. The variable domain in full, completed from reference TRBV7-8 and TRBJ1-3, reads GAGVSQSPRYKVAKRGQDVALRCDPISGHVSLFWYQQALGQGPEFLTYFQNEAQLDKSGLPSDRFFAERPEGSVSTLKIQRTQQEDSAVYLCASSSNVQGVRSGNTIYFGEGSWLTVV.

This rearrangement joins TRBV19 to TRBJ1-2; D is uncertain. Germline V gene lookup returns CDR1 LNHDA and CDR2 SQIVND (reference sequence). The CDR3 spans 16 residues. Trimming took off 6 bases at V and 3 bases at J, with 20 bases between the two ends. The CDR3 sequence is CASSTFRSLLDYGYTF. The CDR3 bases are TGTGCCAGTAGCACCTTTCGCAGTTTATTAGACTATGGCTACACCTTC.

J is TRBJ1-2 and V is TRBV9; D may be TRBD1 (5 bases). Trimming pared 0 bases from V and 7 bases from J, leaving 13 bases between. Germline V CDR1 and CDR2: SGDLS, YYNGEE. The CDR3 runs 14 residues. CDR3 loop: CASSVAVAGSGYTF. Here the CDR3 DNA reads TGTGCCAGCAGCGTAGCTGTGGCAGGGAGTGGCTACACCTTC.

There are a few counts of this clone. The chain carries TRBV5-4 and TRBJ1-5, with 7 positions matching TRBD1. The CDR3 is 16 amino acids. Germline V lookup: CDR1 SGHNT, CDR2 YYREEE (reference sequence). The J segment lost 2 bases and the V segment lost 3 bases, leaving 8 bases of the junction unmatched. The CDR3 sequence: CASSSYSTGGNQPQHF. The CDR3 nucleotides are TGTGCCAGCAGCTCCTATTCCACAGGGGGCAATCAGCCCCAGCATTTT.

The V and J genes are TRBV27 and TRBJ1-6; D is unresolved. The CDR3 has 17 residues. Deletions cut 3 bases from V and 5 bases from J, with 17 bases between. The V gene's germline CDR1 is MNHEY and CDR2 SMNVEV (reference sequence). The CDR3, as DNA: TGTGCCAGCAGTTTGGTTCTACGAAAAGTTGATAATTCACCCCTCCACTTT. Encoded protein: CASSLVLRKVDNSPLHF.

The chain links TRBV7-3 to TRBJ1-1; D perhaps matches TRBD1 (5 bases). The CDR3 is 13 residues long. From germline, CDR1 is SGHTA and CDR2 FQGTGA. V lost 0 bases and J lost 3, with 5 bases in between. The CDR3 DNA follows: TGTGCCAGCAGCTTAACGGGGGACACTGAAGCTTTCTTT. It encodes CASSLTGDTEAFF.

This clone was counted only a few times. The CDR3 protein is CASSYGTGWTEAFF. CDR3 sequence (DNA): TGTGCCAGCAGTTACGGGACAGGGTGGACTGAAGCTTTCTTT. J is TRBJ1-1 and V is TRBV6-5, with 9 bases aligning to TRBD1. The germline gives CDR1 MNHEY, CDR2 SVGAGI. This CDR3 spans 14 amino acids. J gave up 5 bases and V 2 bases, and 3 bases lay outside the gene matches.